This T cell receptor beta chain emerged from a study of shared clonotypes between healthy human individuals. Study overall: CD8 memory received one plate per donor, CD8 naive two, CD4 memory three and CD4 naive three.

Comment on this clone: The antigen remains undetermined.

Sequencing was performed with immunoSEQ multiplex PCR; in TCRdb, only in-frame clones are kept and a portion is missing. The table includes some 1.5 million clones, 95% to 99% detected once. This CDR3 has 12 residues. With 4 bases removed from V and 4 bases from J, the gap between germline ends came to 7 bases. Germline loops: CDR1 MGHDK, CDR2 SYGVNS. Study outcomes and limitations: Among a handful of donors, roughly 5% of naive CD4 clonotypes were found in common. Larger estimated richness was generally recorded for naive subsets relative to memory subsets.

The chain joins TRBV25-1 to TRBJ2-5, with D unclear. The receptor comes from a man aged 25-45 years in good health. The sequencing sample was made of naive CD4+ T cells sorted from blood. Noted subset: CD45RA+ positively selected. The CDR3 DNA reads TGTGCCAGCAGTGGTCAGCGAGAGACCCAGTACTTC. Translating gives CASSGQRETQYF.